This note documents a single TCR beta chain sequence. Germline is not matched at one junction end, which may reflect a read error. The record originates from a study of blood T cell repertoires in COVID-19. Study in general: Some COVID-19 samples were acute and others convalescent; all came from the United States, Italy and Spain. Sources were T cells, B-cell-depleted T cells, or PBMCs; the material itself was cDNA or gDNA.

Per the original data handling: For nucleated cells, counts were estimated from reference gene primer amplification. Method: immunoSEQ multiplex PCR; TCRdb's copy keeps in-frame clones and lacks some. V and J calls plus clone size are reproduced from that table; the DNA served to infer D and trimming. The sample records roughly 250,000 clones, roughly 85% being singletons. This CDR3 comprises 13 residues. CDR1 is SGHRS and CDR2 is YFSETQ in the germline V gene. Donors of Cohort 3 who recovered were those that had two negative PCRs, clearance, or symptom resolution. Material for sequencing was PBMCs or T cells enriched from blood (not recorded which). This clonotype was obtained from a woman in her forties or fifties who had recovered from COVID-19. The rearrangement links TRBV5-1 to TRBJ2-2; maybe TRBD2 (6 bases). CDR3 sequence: CASSLEGPGELFF. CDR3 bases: TGCGCCAGCAGTTTGGAGGGGCCCGGGGAGCTGTTTTTT. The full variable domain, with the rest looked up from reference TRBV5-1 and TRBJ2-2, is KAGVTQTPRYLIKTRGQQVTLSCSPISGHRSVSWYQQTPGQGLQFLFEYFSETQRNKGNFPGRFSGRQFSNSRSEMNVSTLELGDSALYLCASSLEGPGELFFGEGSRLTVL.